The sequence of this T cell receptor beta chain was determined in a study of blood T cell repertoires in COVID-19. In the study's own analysis: Nucleated cell counts were estimated from reference gene primer amplification. Only in-frame clones appear in the TCRdb table, and some are missing; sequencing was by immunoSEQ multiplex PCR. The V and J calls and clone size come from that table; D and trimming were worked out from the DNA. The sample lists tens of thousands of clones; 85% were seen once. The V and J ends lost 10 bases and 8 bases respectively, with 21 bases between them. The CDR3 has 14 residues. The germline V gene has CDR1 SNHLY and CDR2 FYNNEI.

Sequenced: peripheral blood. The origin of this receptor is a man older than 75 with acute or convalescent COVID-19. The V and J genes are TRBV2 and TRBJ2-1; the D gene is possibly TRBD2 (6 bases). The CDR3 coding sequence is TGTGCCACCCGGCGGGACCCCGGGGTGGATGAGCAGTTCTTC. Protein product: CATRRDPGVDEQFF.